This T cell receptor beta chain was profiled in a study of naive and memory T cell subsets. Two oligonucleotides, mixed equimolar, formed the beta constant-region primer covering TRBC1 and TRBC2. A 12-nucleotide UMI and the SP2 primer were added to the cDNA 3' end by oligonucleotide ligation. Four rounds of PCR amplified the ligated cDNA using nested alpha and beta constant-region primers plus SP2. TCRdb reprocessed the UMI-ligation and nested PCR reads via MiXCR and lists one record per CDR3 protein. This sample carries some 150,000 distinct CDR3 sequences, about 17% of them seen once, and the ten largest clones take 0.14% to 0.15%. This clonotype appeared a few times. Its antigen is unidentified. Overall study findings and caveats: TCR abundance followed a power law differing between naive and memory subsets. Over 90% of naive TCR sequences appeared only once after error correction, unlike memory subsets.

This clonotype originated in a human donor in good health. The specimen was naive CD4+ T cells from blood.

CDR3: CASSEGGRLHNEQFF. CDR3 DNA: TGTGCCAGCAGTGAAGGAGGGCGTCTGCACAATGAGCAGTTCTTC. V is TRBV6-1 and J is TRBJ2-1; perhaps TRBD2 as D (5 bases). Trimming cost V 1 base and J 5 bases, with 12 bases left between them. CDR1 is MNHNS and CDR2 is SASEGT in the germline V gene. The CDR3 contains 15 residues.